The present TCR beta chain was sequenced within a study of T cell changes during pregnancy in multiple sclerosis. Assay: immunoSEQ multiplex PCR; the TCRdb copy retains only in-frame clones and omits some. The repertoire holds about 93,000 clones, roughly 91% seen once, with under 2% in the top ten. Per the germline V gene, CDR1 is MDHEN and CDR2 is SYDVKM. The CDR3 spans 15 residues. J lost 7 bases, V lost 6 bases, and 12 bases had no gene match. The rearrangement joins TRBV28 to TRBJ2-3, with 8 bases aligning to TRBD2. This TCR was recovered from a female donor in good health, enrolled as a control in a pregnancy study. This specimen was peripheral blood, taken after pregnancy. In DNA, the CDR3 is TGTGCCAGCAGCCCAGGGGCGGGGGGTGTGAATACGCAGTATTTT. Protein: CASSPGAGGVNTQYF.